This paragraph covers one TCR beta chain sequence. Its target is unknown. This sample was taken from a study of CD8 T cells in ankylosing spondylitis. Study-level results: Existing reports had already noted some motif variants in reactive arthritis synovial fluid and blood. A TCR beta motif of 8 or 9 highly homologous variants appeared characteristic of ankylosing spondylitis blood.

CDR3 size: 15 residues. Germline V gene lookup returns CDR1 SGHAT and CDR2 FQDESV (reference sequence). V shed 3 bases and J shed 2 bases, with 12 bases lying between them. In TCRdb, the 5' RACE reads were re-called with MiXCR into one record per CDR3 protein. The sample has around 890,000 distinct CDR3 sequences; about 11% are singletons. V gene TRBV11-1 combines with J gene TRBJ2-3; D is unclear. The receptor was isolated from a male donor with ankylosing spondylitis. The material sequenced was blood, either unsorted or a sorted T cell fraction (not recorded which). The CDR3 coding sequence is TGTGCCAGCAGCTTTCACACCCAGATCACAGATACGCAGTATTTT. This encodes CASSFHTQITDTQYF.